This T cell receptor beta chain was sequenced in a study of blood T cell repertoires in COVID-19. The overall study: COVID-19 samples, acute and convalescent, were from the United States, Italy and Spain. The analysed material was cDNA or gDNA that came from T cells, B-cell-depleted T cells, or PBMCs.

V lost 5 bases to trimming and J lost 5 bases; unmatched junction nucleotides: 7. Germline CDR1 and CDR2: MNHEY and SMNVEV (reference sequence). The CDR3 spans 14 residues. Original methodology: Estimates of nucleated cell counts were drawn from the amplification of reference gene primers. Some clones are missing from TCRdb's copy, which holds only in-frame ones; the method was immunoSEQ multiplex PCR. V and J calls and clone size come straight from that table; D and trimming were deduced from the DNA. This sample has about 290,000 clones, with about 85% found just once. This clone was detected only once.

This chain links TRBV27 with TRBJ2-5; 8 bases map to TRBD1. The sequenced sample consisted of peripheral blood. The receptor's source is a woman in her forties or fifties with active or convalescent COVID-19. CDR3 loop: CASSDQGARETQYF. The CDR3 DNA reads as TGTGCCAGCAGTGATCAGGGGGCGCGGGAGACCCAGTACTTC.